This T cell receptor beta chain comes out of a study of early T cells in non-severe SARS-CoV-2 infection (dated by TCRdb to the early 2020s). The study in broad terms: TCR sequencing used bulk RNA from unsorted whole blood, so alpha and beta chains could not be paired. The study at large found these results: VDJdb matching was skewed toward anti-spike CD8 responses, so virus-specific expansions were likely underestimated and private and CD4 specificities were missed.

Library generation was performed with 5' RACE. Sequencer: NextSeq 500. Unique molecular identifiers were attached to individual cDNA molecules in the TCR library protocol so that sequencing error and PCR bias could be corrected. Both TCR alpha and beta chains were sequenced, and tight co-correlation was observed between alpha and beta sequence abundances in each sample. For the original study's pipeline: Decombinator V4 was used to perform V gene, J gene and CDR3 annotation of TCR sequences. Expanded TCRs were defined as changing significantly between any two time points under a Poisson model with p below 0.0001. TCR abundances were normalised to the total number of TCRs sequenced per sample and expressed as counts per million. VDJdb, accessed 1 November 2021, was searched for CMV, EBV and SARS-CoV-2 annotated TCRs, with TCRs annotated for multiple antigens excluded. TCRdb reran the public reads through fastp at Q25 and MiXCR, keeping productive beta chains. Entries that share a CDR3 protein sequence are merged under the most common genes and DNA. For this entry, the V and J calls and clone size follow TCRdb and not the study's own pipeline. The sample contains 80,000 to 95,000 distinct CDR3 sequences, about 15% of them found a single time. The ten largest clones capture 4.5% to 6.5% of the sample.

Turning to this clonotype: This clone's antigen is unknown. No quality values exist for individual bases; no much larger clone is one base distant.

This was a case-control study nested in a cohort of healthcare workers in London, UK, who had nasopharyngeal swab PCR tests and blood samples taken every week. Between 23 and 31 March 2020, the week of the UK lockdown, healthcare workers were enrolled and then followed up weekly for as long as 16 weeks. The sequence derives from an adult who was a healthcare worker with PCR-confirmed SARS-CoV-2 infection or an uninfected control (not recorded which). Here the sequenced sample was whole blood, taken at baseline.

The bases read TGTGCCACCAGCAGAGGTACTCCCTCGGGGGCCAACGTCCTGACTTTC. The encoded protein is CATSRGTPSGANVLTF. The sequence links TRBV15 to TRBJ2-6, with the D gene uncertain. Deletion took 1 base off V and 4 bases off J, with a span of 11 bases between the germline ends. The CDR3 goes from the cysteine to the phenylalanine over 16 residues. The CDR3 DNA has 48 bases and is translated from base 1. CDR1 and CDR2 (LNHNV, YYDKDF) derive from the germline V gene (reference sequence).